Below are 8 T cell receptor beta chains sequenced from a single sample in a study of vaccination and CD4 T cells after COVID-19. No antigens are known for them. As to treatment: approximately 11-day PBMC culture with coronavirus spike peptide pools or control peptides (ViraFEST assay). Sequenced with the Oncomine TCR Beta short-read assay was DNA taken from cultured CD4+ T cells. MiXCR, applied by TCRdb to the PCR reads, yields one record per CDR3 protein. The sample lists tens of thousands of distinct CDR3 sequences, around 42% occurring once. The sample here was CD4+ T cells from blood, cultured in vitro, taken before SARS-CoV-2 vaccination. The source is a human donor who received a COVID-19 vaccine.

The chain employs TRBV28 and TRBJ1-5, with TRBD1 identical over 8 bases. V was clipped by 6 bases and J by 4 bases; unmatched bases: 8. Germline V gene data show CDR1 as MDHEN and CDR2 as SYDVKM. The CDR3 spans 15 residues. The CDR3 DNA reads as TGTGCCAGCAGACTAGGACAGGGCATAAATCAGCCCCAGCATTTT. Translation gives CASRLGQGINQPQHF. Combining the CDR3 with reference TRBV28 and TRBJ1-5 gives the whole variable domain DVKVTQSSRYLVKRTGEKVFLECVQDMDHENMFWYRQDPGLGLRLIYFSYDVKMKEKGDIPEGYSVSREKKERFSLILESASTNQTSMYLCASRLGQGINQPQHFGDGTRLSIL.

This clonotype was counted once. V usage is TRBV20-1 and J usage is TRBJ2-3; the match to TRBD2 covers 7 bases. The V and J ends lost 5 bases and 4 bases, in that order; junction bases with no gene match: 18. CDR1 and CDR2 from the germline V gene are DFQATT and SNEGSKA (reference sequence). The CDR3 has 17 residues. The CDR3 bases are TGCAGTGCTCAAACGTCGCTGGGCCGGGAGGTCGCAGATACGCAGTATTTT. Translation gives CSAQTSLGREVADTQYF.

The chain combines TRBV12-3 or TRBV12-4 with TRBJ1-2; D is unresolved. The CDR3 spans 12 residues. V was shortened by 5 bases and J by 1 base, with 5 bases between the two germline ends. The CDR3 DNA sequence: TGTGCCAGCAGTGCCGGTAACTATGGCTACACCTTC. Translation: CASSAGNYGYTF.

This chain joins TRBV9 and TRBJ2-2, with 7 bases lining up with TRBD2. Germline V gene data show CDR1 as SGDLS and CDR2 as YYNGEE. This CDR3 is built from 17 residues. Trimming at V came to 2 bases and at J to 2 bases, leaving 9 bases not matched to a gene. The CDR3 nucleotides read TGTGCCAGCAGCGTTAGTCCCGGGGGGTCTAACACCGGGGAGCTGTTTTTT. It specifies CASSVSPGGSNTGELFF.

This clonotype was found a few times. V is TRBV10-3 and J is TRBJ2-3, with 10 bases lining up with TRBD1. This CDR3 spans 17 amino acids. The germline V gene has CDR1 ENHRY and CDR2 SYGVKD. V lost 2 bases and J lost 0; bases outside the gene matches: 5. The CDR3 DNA sequence: TGTGCCATCAGTGAGGGATGGACAGGGGGTAGCACAGATACGCAGTATTTT. Translation gives CAISEGWTGGSTDTQYF.

This rearrangement joins TRBV29-1 to TRBJ1-2; 8 bases map to TRBD1. The CDR3 extends over 12 amino acids. Per germline, CDR1 SQVTM and CDR2 ANQGSEA. The V gene end was trimmed by 4 bases and the J gene end by 8 bases; junction bases not matched to a gene: 6. The CDR3 protein is CSVGGQEKGYTF. The CDR3 DNA reads TGCAGCGTTGGGGGACAGGAAAAAGGCTACACCTTC.

This rearrangement joins TRBV12-3 or TRBV12-4 to TRBJ1-4, with 8 bases lining up with TRBD1. V was clipped by 5 bases and J by 2 bases; unmatched bases: 7. The CDR3 is made up of 16 amino acids. CDR3: CASSPDRGSTNEKLFF. The DNA for the CDR3 is TGTGCCAGCAGTCCCGACAGGGGATCGACTAATGAAAAACTGTTTTTT.

This sequence joins TRBV30 and TRBJ2-1; 8 positions agree with TRBD2. This CDR3 comprises 15 residues. Unmatched junction bases numbered 15, after V lost 5 bases and J lost 9 bases. In germline, CDR1 is GTSNPN, CDR2 SVGIG (reference sequence). CDR3 DNA: TGTGCCTGGGCCCCAGGGCGGGGGGTTTGGAGTGAGCAGTTCTTC. The encoded protein is CAWAPGRGVWSEQFF.